These 32 T cell receptor beta chains were all obtained from the same sample, sequenced in a study of cytomegalovirus exposure and HLA in healthy donors. Use of 60 Vbeta and 13 Jbeta primers characterized the PCR. The repertoire was sequenced with immunoSEQ multiplex PCR; TCRdb's copy has only in-frame clones and lacks some. This sample has fewer than 150,000 clones, with 80% found just once. Material for sequencing was PBMCs. The receptors come from a man aged 50 or older in good health and CMV-seronegative.

V is TRBV5-1 and J is TRBJ1-4, with a tentative D call TRBD1 (5 bases). V gave up 4 bases and J gave up 4 bases, with 14 bases separating them. The CDR3 extends over 15 amino acids. CDR1 is SGHRS and CDR2 is YFSETQ in the germline V gene. The CDR3 region has the DNA TGCGCCAGCAGCCCGGACGGGGGAAATAATGAAAAACTGTTTTTT. This sequence encodes CASSPDGGNNEKLFF.

This clone occurred once. This chain links TRBV7-2 with TRBJ1-2; TRBD1 aligns across 7 bases. V shed 1 base, J shed 7 bases, and the junction held 6 bases outside the gene matches. Germline V CDR1 and CDR2: SGHTA, FQGNSA. The length of the CDR3 is 14 residues. The DNA for the CDR3 is TGTGCCAGCAGCTTAGGGGCCCGACAGGGTGGCTACACCTTC. Protein sequence: CASSLGARQGGYTF.

This clone has a handful of counts. This sequence joins TRBV30 and TRBJ1-5; D is possibly TRBD1 (6 bases). The CDR3 is 16 residues long. Trimming pared 2 bases from V and 0 bases from J, leaving 14 bases between. Germline V CDR1 and CDR2: GTSNPN, SVGIG (reference sequence). The CDR3 loop is CAWSSPGTLSNQPQHF. DNA of the CDR3: TGTGCCTGGAGTTCACCCGGGACACTTAGCAATCAGCCCCAGCATTTT. The whole variable domain, remainder taken from reference TRBV30 and TRBJ1-5, is SQTIHQWPATLVQPVGSPLSLECTVEGTSNPNLYWYRQAAGRGLQLLFYSVGIGQISSEVPQNLSASRPQDRQFILSSKKLLLSDSGFYLCAWSSPGTLSNQPQHFGDGTRLSIL.

The J gene is TRBJ2-7, the V gene TRBV7-3, with 7 bases identical to TRBD1. CDR3 size: 14 residues. The junction had 5 bases not matched to a gene; V was cut back by 3 bases and J by 3 bases. Germline V gene lookup returns CDR1 SGHTA and CDR2 FQGTGA. CDR3 DNA: TGTGCCAGCAGCTTTGGGAGACAGGGCTACGAGCAGTACTTC. It codes for CASSFGRQGYEQYF. The full variable domain, rest sourced from reference TRBV7-3 and TRBJ2-7, is GAGVSQTPSNKVTEKGKYVELRCDPISGHTALYWYRQSLGQGPEFLIYFQGTGAADDSGLPNDRFFAVRPEGSVSTLKIQRTERGDSAVYLCASSFGRQGYEQYFGPGTRLTVT.

This clone was seen more than once but under ten times. This chain connects TRBV28 to TRBJ1-5; 7 bases are a match to TRBD1. The length of the CDR3 is 14 residues. Unmatched junction bases numbered 2, after V lost 3 bases and J lost 3 bases. Germline values: CDR1 MDHEN, CDR2 SYDVKM. Here the CDR3 reads CASSLGQTNQPQHF. CDR3 bases: TGTGCCAGCAGTTTGGGACAGACCAATCAGCCCCAGCATTTT. The whole variable domain, filled in from reference TRBV28 and TRBJ1-5, reads DVKVTQSSRYLVKRTGEKVFLECVQDMDHENMFWYRQDPGLGLRLIYFSYDVKMKEKGDIPEGYSVSREKKERFSLILESASTNQTSMYLCASSLGQTNQPQHFGDGTRLSIL.

The chain employs TRBV27 and TRBJ1-5; no clear D. Germline assignment: CDR1 MNHEY and CDR2 SMNVEV (reference sequence). The CDR3 is made up of 13 amino acids. Trimming cost V 3 bases and J 0 bases, with 3 bases left between them. The CDR3 sequence is CASSFYSNQPQHF. The CDR3 region has the DNA TGTGCCAGCAGTTTCTATAGCAATCAGCCCCAGCATTTT.

DNA of the CDR3: TGTGCCAGCAGCACTAAACAGGGTTTAGGGCAAGAGACCCAGTACTTC. This translates into CASSTKQGLGQETQYF. The J gene is TRBJ2-5, the V gene TRBV5-6, with a tentative D call TRBD1 (6 bases). The germline V gene encodes CDR1 SGHDT and CDR2 YYEEEE. The CDR3 length is 16 residues. The V gene lost 4 bases and the J gene lost 2 bases, with 18 bases spanning the gap.

The chain links TRBV7-3 to TRBJ1-1; no clear D. V was trimmed by 5 bases and J by 8 bases, leaving 12 bases between them. This CDR3 spans 12 amino acids. The germline V gene has CDR1 SGHTA and CDR2 FQGTGA. CDR3 sequence: CASSRMTGEAFF. CDR3 coding DNA: TGTGCCAGCAGCCGCATGACGGGGGAAGCTTTCTTT.

This clone was recorded only once. V and J are TRBV2 and TRBJ2-7; TRBD2 aligns across 7 bases. The CDR3 consists of 15 residues. Germline V gene sequence: CDR1 SNHLY, CDR2 FYNNEI. Trimming took 6 bases from V and 2 from J; bases not matched to a gene: 10. In DNA form, the CDR3 reads TGTGCCAGCAGCATGGGGCTAGCGGACGCCTACGAGCAGTACTTC. Its translation is CASSMGLADAYEQYF.

This clone was counted between two and nine times. The V and J genes are TRBV4-3 and TRBJ1-3; D ambiguous. V lost 2 bases to trimming and J lost 1 base, with 3 bases between them. Germline V gene lookup returns CDR1 LGHNA and CDR2 YSLEER. CDR3 length: 13 residues. The CDR3 coding sequence is TGCGCCAGCAGCCAACGGTCTGGAAACACCATATATTTT. It codes for CASSQRSGNTIYF.

This clone has more than one count but fewer than ten. The rearrangement links TRBV6-6 to TRBJ2-3; a possible D gene is TRBD1 (5 bases). Germline assignment: CDR1 MNHNY and CDR2 SVGAGI (reference sequence). V dropped 6 bases and J dropped 8 bases, with 9 bases sitting between them. The CDR3 loop spans 11 amino acids. The CDR3 loop is CASRLGATQYF. The CDR3 coding sequence is TGTGCCAGCAGGCTAGGGGCTACGCAGTATTTT.

The chain joins TRBV7-9 to TRBJ2-7, with 10 bases fitting TRBD1. CDR3 length equals 16 residues. Germline V gene sequence: CDR1 SEHNR, CDR2 FQNEAQ (reference sequence). With 5 bases clipped from V and 2 bases from J, the junction kept 9 bases outside the gene matches. The CDR3 region is CASSPRSGQGTYEQYF. The CDR3, as DNA: TGTGCCAGCAGCCCCCGGTCGGGACAGGGGACCTACGAGCAGTACTTC.

This clone was found a few times. This sequence joins TRBV4-3 and TRBJ2-3; the match to TRBD2 covers 8 bases. The CDR3 length is 19 residues. CDR1 and CDR2 from the germline V gene are LGHNA and YSLEER. J was trimmed by 8 bases and V by 0 bases; bases with no gene match: 19. CDR3 sequence: CASSQDPAGGGAGLGTQYF. The CDR3 coding sequence is TGCGCCAGCAGCCAAGATCCTGCGGGGGGCGGAGCGGGACTAGGTACGCAGTATTTT.

The chain is built from TRBV6-1 and TRBJ2-3; 11 bases line up with TRBD2. Germline V gene sequence: CDR1 MNHNS, CDR2 SASEGT. This CDR3 is built from 16 residues. J gave up 1 base and V 2 bases, and 2 bases lay outside the gene matches. The chain's CDR3 is CASSELAGGRTDTQYF. Here the CDR3 DNA reads TGTGCCAGCAGTGAACTAGCGGGGGGCCGCACAGATACGCAGTATTTT.

A single count supports this clone. V is TRBV29-1 and J is TRBJ2-5; 10 positions agree with TRBD2. Germline trimming cut 3 bases from V and 4 bases from J; bases unmatched to any gene: 2. CDR1 is SQVTM, CDR2 ANQGSEA, per germline. The CDR3 consists of 13 residues. The CDR3, as DNA: TGCAGCGTTGACCGGACTAGCGGAGAGACCCAGTACTTC. This gives the protein CSVDRTSGETQYF.

The chain joins TRBV7-9 to TRBJ1-4, with 9 bases matching TRBD1. There are 19 residues in the CDR3. Germline CDR1 and CDR2: SEHNR and FQNEAQ (reference sequence). V shed 5 bases, J shed 7 bases, and the junction held 20 bases outside the gene matches. This chain's CDR3 is CASSRQFGGTGKVREKLFF. The CDR3 region has the DNA TGTGCCAGCAGCCGACAATTTGGGGGGACAGGGAAGGTTCGTGAAAAACTGTTTTTT.

V is TRBV7-8 and J is TRBJ2-3, with 12 bases aligning to TRBD2. Germline values: CDR1 SGHVS, CDR2 FQNEAQ. Germline trimming cut 6 bases from V and 3 bases from J; bases unmatched to any gene: 4. This CDR3 spans 15 amino acids. CDR3 sequence reads: CASRRTSGDTDTQYF. The CDR3 bases are TGTGCCAGCAGGCGGACTAGCGGGGATACAGATACGCAGTATTTT.

The gene calls are TRBV28 and TRBJ1-1, with D uncertain. The CDR3 has 13 residues. Germline loops: CDR1 MDHEN, CDR2 SYDVKM. V was trimmed by 2 bases and J by 1 base, leaving 5 bases between them. CDR3 region: CASSLLRNTEAFF. The CDR3 nucleotides are TGTGCCAGCAGTTTACTTAGGAACACTGAAGCTTTCTTT.

This chain uses TRBV5-1 with TRBJ2-1; D not resolved. The CDR3 runs to 15 residues. CDR1 SGHRS and CDR2 YFSETQ come from the germline V gene. V dropped 0 bases and J dropped 7 bases, with 14 bases sitting between them. CDR3 nucleotide sequence: TGCGCCAGCAGCTTGGGGAGACCACTGCTAAATGAGCAGTTCTTC. Protein sequence: CASSLGRPLLNEQFF. The full variable domain, in which reference TRBV5-1 and TRBJ2-1 provide the parts outside the CDR3, is KAGVTQTPRYLIKTRGQQVTLSCSPISGHRSVSWYQQTPGQGLQFLFEYFSETQRNKGNFPGRFSGRQFSNSRSEMNVSTLELGDSALYLCASSLGRPLLNEQFFGPGTRLTVL.

This chain joins TRBV7-9 and TRBJ2-7, with D maybe TRBD1 (6 bases). This CDR3 region has 14 residues. Germline V gives CDR1 SEHNR, CDR2 FQNEAQ (reference sequence). The germline V and J ends were trimmed by 7 bases and 4 bases, with 17 bases remaining between them. CDR3 bases: TGTGCCAGCAACGCCGGGGACACGAAGTACGAGCAGTACTTC. It specifies CASNAGDTKYEQYF.

V usage is TRBV19 and J usage is TRBJ2-1; 9 bases are shared with TRBD2. Germline V lookup: CDR1 LNHDA, CDR2 SQIVND (reference sequence). Unmatched junction bases numbered 14, after V lost 8 bases and J lost 9 bases. This CDR3 has 15 residues. CDR3 loop: CASSGTSSHKAEQFF. The CDR3 DNA is TGTGCCAGTTCCGGGACTAGCTCCCATAAGGCTGAGCAGTTCTTC.

This chain joins TRBV9 and TRBJ2-1; 7 nucleotides agree with TRBD1. CDR3 length equals 15 residues. The V segment lost 2 bases and the J segment 8 bases; nucleotides outside the gene matches: 10. Per germline, CDR1 SGDLS and CDR2 YYNGEE. CDR3 nucleotide sequence: TGTGCCAGCAGCGTCCGGGACAGTGAGTTGGATGAGCAGTTCTTC. Protein sequence: CASSVRDSELDEQFF. Variable domain in full (rest from reference TRBV9 and TRBJ2-1): DSGVTQTPKHLITATGQRVTLRCSPRSGDLSVYWYQQSLDQGLQFLIQYYNGEERAKGNILERFSAQQFPDLHSELNLSSLELGDSALYFCASSVRDSELDEQFFGPGTRLTVL.

The V and J genes are TRBV28 and TRBJ2-3, with 8 bases matching TRBD2. The junction had 8 bases not matched to a gene; V was cut back by 5 bases and J by 1 base. Germline-derived CDR1 and CDR2 are MDHEN and SYDVKM. The CDR3 is 16 residues long. This CDR3 is CASSAPRREGTDTQYF. In DNA, the CDR3 is TGTGCCAGCAGTGCCCCCAGGCGGGAGGGCACAGATACGCAGTATTTT.

This clone was observed once. This chain links TRBV30 with TRBJ1-4; maybe TRBD1 (6 bases). V lost 2 bases and J lost 6, with 16 bases in between. This CDR3 has 15 residues. The germline CDR1 and CDR2 sequences are GTSNPN and SVGIG (reference sequence). CDR3 amino acids: CAWSQPGQAYEKLFF. The CDR3 nucleotides are TGTGCCTGGAGTCAACCGGGACAAGCATATGAAAAACTGTTTTTT.

A few counts support this clone. The chain couples TRBV28 to TRBJ1-4; TRBD1 matches at 8 bases. The V segment lost 6 bases and the J segment 8 bases; nucleotides outside the gene matches: 8. The CDR3 has 14 amino acids. The germline gives CDR1 MDHEN, CDR2 SYDVKM. CDR3 region: CASSLTGEQEKLFF. The CDR3 coding sequence is TGTGCCAGCAGCTTGACAGGGGAACAGGAAAAACTGTTTTTT.

The CDR3 spells CASSALSQDRYEQYF. The CDR3 DNA reads TGTGCCAGCAGTGCACTATCCCAAGACAGATACGAGCAGTACTTC. The chain carries TRBV2 and TRBJ2-7, with a tentative D call TRBD1 (5 bases). Germline V gives CDR1 SNHLY, CDR2 FYNNEI. This CDR3 comprises 15 residues. V was pared by 4 bases and J by 4 bases, with 17 bases between. Full variable domain (missing parts from reference TRBV2 and TRBJ2-7): EPEVTQTPSHQVTQMGQEVILRCVPISNHLYFYWYRQILGQKVEFLVSFYNNEISEKSEIFDDQFSVERPDGSNFTLKIRSTKLEDSAMYFCASSALSQDRYEQYFGPGTRLTVT.

The chain has TRBV5-6 and TRBJ1-4; no reliable D call. V dropped 2 bases and J dropped 2 bases, with 10 bases sitting between them. The CDR3 loop spans 15 amino acids. CDR1 and CDR2 (germline): SGHDT, YYEEEE. CDR3 in amino acids: CASSFSPGTNEKLFF. The CDR3 nucleotides read TGTGCCAGCAGCTTTTCACCGGGGACTAATGAAAAACTGTTTTTT.

The chain combines TRBV19 with TRBJ1-5; possible D gene TRBD1, 5 bases. Germline values: CDR1 LNHDA, CDR2 SQIVND (reference sequence). The CDR3 has 11 amino acids. Between the trimmed V and J ends, which lost 8 bases and 6 bases, there was a span of 8 bases. In DNA form, the CDR3 reads TGTGCCAGTGGGGGGATTCAGCCCCAGCATTTT. Its translation: CASGGIQPQHF.

The V and J genes are TRBV19 and TRBJ2-2; perhaps TRBD2 as D (6 bases). In germline, CDR1 is LNHDA, CDR2 SQIVND (reference sequence). This CDR3 has 14 amino acids. V shed 3 bases and J shed 4 bases, with 9 bases lying between them. The DNA for the CDR3 is TGTGCCAGTAGTATCTCCGGGAGCACCGGGGAGCTGTTTTTT. Its protein product is CASSISGSTGELFF. Full variable domain (rest looked up from reference TRBV19 and TRBJ2-2): DGGITQSPKYLFRKEGQNVTLSCEQNLNHDAMYWYRQDPGQGLRLIYYSQIVNDFQKGDIAEGYSVSREKKESFPLTVTSAQKNPTAFYLCASSISGSTGELFFGEGSRLTVL.

The chain links TRBV2 to TRBJ1-1, with 8 nucleotides matching TRBD1. The CDR3 length is 14 residues. J was trimmed by 10 bases and V by 0 bases; bases with no gene match: 7. Germline loops: CDR1 SNHLY, CDR2 FYNNEI. The CDR3 DNA follows: TGTGCCAGCAGTGAAGCGGTCCTAACAGGGGGAGCTTTCTTT. It codes for CASSEAVLTGGAFF.

The chain couples TRBV7-2 to TRBJ1-6; TRBD1 matches at 8 bases. V trimming: 5 bases; J trimming: 13 bases; junction bases outside the gene matches: 7. Per the germline V gene, CDR1 is SGHTA and CDR2 is FQGNSA. This CDR3 has 13 amino acids. The CDR3 DNA sequence: TGTGCCAGCAGCCCCGGACAGGGAGGCCCCCTCCACTTT. This codes for CASSPGQGGPLHF.

This clone was counted only a few times. The chain employs TRBV9 and TRBJ2-7; no clear D gene. Germline-derived CDR1 and CDR2 are SGDLS and YYNGEE. This CDR3 region has 16 residues. The ends were cut back, 0 bases at V and 2 bases at J, with 15 bases in the middle. The CDR3 is CASSVAGLADAYEQYF. The CDR3 nucleotides read TGTGCCAGCAGCGTAGCTGGGTTAGCTGATGCCTACGAGCAGTACTTC.